This T cell receptor (beta chain) was observed in a study of shared clonotypes between healthy human individuals. With regard to this clone: Its antigen is not identified.

Points from the study as a whole: Clonotype sharing across several donors was observed for around 4.5% of naive CD4 clonotypes.

Cells designated naive CD8 were CD45RO-negative and were positively selected for CCR7, with terminally differentiated effector memory CD45RA+ cells excluded. Here immunoSEQ multiplex PCR was the method, and the copy in TCRdb shows in-frame clones only, minus some. The table records about 2 million clones, about 95% of them present only once. The CDR3 sequence is 14 residues long. From germline, CDR1 is MNHEY and CDR2 SVGAGI. Trimming left V 5 bases short and J 1 base short, with 11 bases between. Sequencing input: naive CD8+ T cells sorted from blood. This receptor was taken from a man aged 18 to 29 in good health. This chain uses TRBV6-5 with TRBJ1-1; no clear D gene. CDR3 sequence reads: CASSPRETNTEAFF. The CDR3 DNA sequence: TGTGCCAGCAGTCCGAGGGAAACGAACACTGAAGCTTTCTTT.